This T cell receptor beta chain was identified in a study of blood T cell repertoires in COVID-19. Overall study: Material from acute and convalescent COVID-19 was sourced from the United States, Italy and Spain. Sources were T cells, B-cell-depleted T cells, or PBMCs; the material itself was cDNA or gDNA.

Using immunoSEQ multiplex PCR, the repertoire was profiled, and TCRdb retains in-frame clones only, with some absent. The repertoire holds roughly 350,000 clones, around 87% seen once, with under 6.5% in the top ten. CDR3 size: 12 residues. Trimming stripped 3 bases from V and 5 bases from J, with 10 bases between. Looked up from germline, CDR1 is GTSNPN and CDR2 is SVGIG (reference sequence). Material: peripheral blood. This clonotype originated in a woman in her fifties or sixties with COVID-19, enrolled during active disease. The rearrangement links TRBV30 to TRBJ2-5; D is perhaps TRBD1 (6 bases). CDR3 in DNA: TGTGCCTGGAGACAGGGTAAGGAGACCCAGTACTTC. Translated, it gives CAWRQGKETQYF. The full variable domain, completed using reference TRBV30 and TRBJ2-5, is SQTIHQWPATLVQPVGSPLSLECTVEGTSNPNLYWYRQAAGRGLQLLFYSVGIGQISSEVPQNLSASRPQDRQFILSSKKLLLSDSGFYLCAWRQGKETQYFGPGTRLLVL.